This T cell receptor beta chain was retrieved from a study of T cells in localized non-small cell lung cancer. V shed 4 bases and J 6 bases; nucleotides not matched to a gene: 13. From germline, CDR1 is MDHEN and CDR2 SYDVKM. CDR3 length: 17 amino acids. Study results and limitations: The study detected a median approximately 55 of the top 100 tumor clones in adjacent lung. Heterogeneity is still possible, as just one tumor region was sequenced.

Here immunoSEQ multiplex PCR was the method, and the copy in TCRdb shows in-frame clones only, minus some. The sample consists of more than 8,000 clones, around 92% of them appearing once. In regard to this clone: The antigen remains undetermined.

The TCR was taken from a female donor older than 55 with stage II squamous cell lung carcinoma. This chain uses TRBV28 with TRBJ1-5; TRBD1 agrees at 9 bases. Material: peripheral blood, obtained before any cancer treatment. CDR3 in amino acids: CASSSGTGLLLSQPQHF. CDR3 sequence (DNA): TGTGCCAGCAGTTCCGGGACAGGGCTATTGCTAAGTCAGCCCCAGCATTTT.